This passage covers 29 T cell receptor beta chains from one sample sequenced in a study of T cells in localized non-small cell lung cancer. Profiling relied on immunoSEQ multiplex PCR, and the TCRdb table lists in-frame clones only, not all of them. This sample has roughly 30,000 clones; roughly 86% occur once, and the top ten carry 4.2%. The sample consisted of peripheral blood, taken before any cancer treatment. The receptor set was obtained from a woman aged 35-75 years with stage I lung adenocarcinoma.

CDR3 loop: CAISEGVGGASTDTQYF. CDR3 DNA: TGTGCCATCAGTGAGGGGGTCGGGGGGGCCAGCACAGATACGCAGTATTTT. The V call is TRBV10-3, the J call TRBJ2-3; TRBD2 matches at 8 bases. From germline, CDR1 is ENHRY and CDR2 SYGVKD. Trimming at V came to 2 bases and at J to 0 bases, leaving 7 bases not matched to a gene. The CDR3 has 17 residues.

The J gene is TRBJ1-2, the V gene TRBV7-3; D perhaps matches TRBD1 (5 bases). V was cut by 5 bases and J by 4 bases, with 14 bases left in between. CDR3 length equals 14 residues. Per the germline V gene, CDR1 is SGHTA and CDR2 is FQGTGA. The CDR3 loop is CASSPGQGPYGYTF. The CDR3 DNA reads as TGTGCCAGCAGCCCAGGGCAGGGCCCCTATGGCTACACCTTC.

This clone was detected a few times. The chain links TRBV15 to TRBJ1-6; possibly TRBD1 for D (5 bases). Germline V gene lookup returns CDR1 LNHNV and CDR2 YYDKDF (reference sequence). The V gene lost 0 bases and the J gene lost 7 bases, with 10 bases spanning the gap. The CDR3 has 15 amino acids. Here the CDR3 reads CATSREAGPNSPLHF. The CDR3 nucleotides read TGTGCCACCAGCAGAGAGGCAGGGCCAAATTCACCCCTCCACTTT.

This clone was counted once. This rearrangement joins TRBV6-8 to TRBJ2-5; 7 positions match TRBD1. Germline V gene lookup returns CDR1 MNHGY and CDR2 SAAAGT. CDR3 length: 15 residues. The V segment lost 6 bases and the J segment 5 bases; nucleotides outside the gene matches: 12. In nucleotides, the CDR3 is TGTGCCAGCAGAGAGGGGGCCGAGGGGTGGGAGACCCAGTACTTC. It yields the protein CASREGAEGWETQYF.

This rearrangement joins TRBV5-1 to TRBJ2-5; D not certain. Germline V CDR1 and CDR2: SGHRS, YFSETQ. Trimming took off 0 bases at V and 5 bases at J, with 14 bases between the two ends. This CDR3 comprises 15 residues. The CDR3 region is CASSLESGKRETQYF. For the CDR3, the DNA is TGCGCCAGCAGCTTGGAATCGGGTAAAAGGGAGACCCAGTACTTC.

This sequence joins TRBV7-2 and TRBJ1-1; tentative D call: TRBD1 (5 bases). This CDR3 spans 15 amino acids. CDR1 and CDR2 (germline): SGHTA, FQGNSA. Trimming cost V 2 bases and J 2 bases, with 12 bases left between them. CDR3 DNA: TGTGCCAGCAGCTTAATTGGGGGGAGAAACACTGAAGCTTTCTTT. Encoded protein: CASSLIGGRNTEAFF.

The chain employs TRBV4-2 and TRBJ1-4, with TRBD1 as a possible D gene (6 bases). The CDR3 is made up of 17 amino acids. The V gene's germline CDR1 is LGHNA and CDR2 YNFKEQ. Trimming took 0 bases from V and 8 from J, leaving 19 bases between them. Here the CDR3 DNA reads TGTGCCAGCAGCCAAGAGTCCTGGTGGGGGCTCGAAGAAAAACTGTTTTTT. The encoded protein is CASSQESWWGLEEKLFF.

V is TRBV29-1 and J is TRBJ2-7, with D perhaps TRBD1 (6 bases). The CDR3 has 14 amino acids. The V and J ends lost 0 bases and 2 bases respectively, with 11 bases between them. The germline V gene has CDR1 SQVTM and CDR2 ANQGSEA. CDR3 bases: TGCAGCGTTGAAGATTCACAGGGCCCCTACGAGCAGTACTTC. Protein: CSVEDSQGPYEQYF.

J is TRBJ1-4 and V is TRBV10-2, with D unresolved. Germline V gene sequence: CDR1 WSHSY, CDR2 SAAADI. V gave up 0 bases and J gave up 7 bases, with 12 bases separating them. The CDR3 runs 15 residues. The CDR3 loop is CASSESERSGEKLFF. The CDR3, as DNA: TGCGCCAGCAGTGAGTCGGAGAGGAGCGGTGAAAAACTGTTTTTT.

This sequence joins TRBV5-6 and TRBJ1-4; D remains unclear. The V gene lost 1 base and the J gene lost 4 bases, with 11 bases spanning the gap. The germline CDR1 and CDR2 sequences are SGHDT and YYEEEE. The CDR3 runs to 15 residues. The CDR3 nucleotides are TGTGCCAGCAGCTTGAAGGTTCAGCGTAATGAAAAACTGTTTTTT. It codes for CASSLKVQRNEKLFF.

This sequence joins TRBV10-3 and TRBJ2-2, with D possibly TRBD1 on 6 matching bases. Germline V gene lookup returns CDR1 ENHRY and CDR2 SYGVKD. This CDR3 contains 15 residues. V was shortened by 2 bases and J by 5 bases, with 12 bases between the two germline ends. The DNA for the CDR3 is TGTGCCATCAGTGAGGGGGGCGCAGGGACCGGGGAGCTGTTTTTT. Its translation: CAISEGGAGTGELFF.

The rearrangement joins TRBV7-9 to TRBJ1-5; D gene unclear. The CDR3 has 14 amino acids. Trimming removed 5 bases at V and 1 base at J, with 9 bases between. Germline CDR1 reads SEHNR; CDR2 reads FQNEAQ (reference sequence). Here the CDR3 reads CASSRHDSNQPQHF. The CDR3 region has the DNA TGTGCCAGCAGCCGGCATGACAGCAATCAGCCCCAGCATTTT.

CDR3 sequence: CASSLVLDIQYF. CDR3 in DNA: TGTGCCAGCAGCTTAGTGTTAGACATTCAGTACTTC. The V gene is TRBV7-2, the J gene TRBJ2-4; D uncertain. Trimming shortened V by 1 base and J by 8 bases, and 6 bases separated the two germline ends. Germline CDR1 SGHTA, CDR2 FQGNSA. The CDR3 totals 12 residues. The entire variable domain, with the rest obtained from reference TRBV7-2 and TRBJ2-4, is as follows: GAGVSQSPSNKVTEKGKDVELRCDPISGHTALYWYRQSLGQGLEFLIYFQGNSAPDKSGLPSDRFSAERTGGSVSTLTIQRTQQEDSAVYLCASSLVLDIQYFGAGTRLSVL.

The DNA of the CDR3 is TGTGCCAGCTCACCCGGGACTAACCAAGAGACCCAGTACTTC. Translation: CASSPGTNQETQYF. The chain joins TRBV18 to TRBJ2-5, with 7 bases aligning to TRBD2. Germline trimming cut 3 bases from V and 0 bases from J; bases unmatched to any gene: 1. Per germline, CDR1 KGHSH and CDR2 LQKENI. There are 14 residues in the CDR3.

The rearrangement joins TRBV5-1 to TRBJ2-1; TRBD1 or TRBD2 may be the D gene (5 bases each). Per germline, CDR1 SGHRS and CDR2 YFSETQ. The V and J ends lost 0 bases and 4 bases respectively, with 11 bases between them. The CDR3 runs to 15 residues. CDR3 residues: CASSLEGEPYNEQFF. The CDR3 bases are TGCGCCAGCAGCTTGGAAGGGGAGCCATACAATGAGCAGTTCTTC.

V gene TRBV19 combines with J gene TRBJ1-4; tentatively, D is TRBD1 (6 bases). The CDR3 is 16 amino acids. Germline CDR1 reads LNHDA; CDR2 reads SQIVND (reference sequence). Trimming stripped 5 bases from V and 0 bases from J, with 13 bases between. Written as DNA, the CDR3 is TGTGCCAGTAGTCCAACAGGGAGTGCAACTAATGAAAAACTGTTTTTT. As protein: CASSPTGSATNEKLFF.

The chain links TRBV5-4 to TRBJ1-1; D remains ambiguous. The CDR3 spans 14 residues. Germline CDR1 is SGHNT and CDR2 is YYREEE (reference sequence). Trimming took 0 bases from V and 6 from J, leaving 12 bases between them. CDR3 region: CASSLEEGHSEAFF. The CDR3 DNA reads TGTGCCAGCAGCTTGGAGGAGGGTCACTCTGAAGCTTTCTTT. The full variable domain, rest sourced from reference TRBV5-4 and TRBJ1-1, is ETGVTQSPTHLIKTRGQQVTLRCSSQSGHNTVSWYQQALGQGPQFIFQYYREEENGRGNFPPRFSGLQFPNYSSELNVNALELDDSALYLCASSLEEGHSEAFFGQGTRLTVV.

CDR3 in amino acids: CATSRGLRSEAFF. Written as DNA, the CDR3 is TGTGCCACCAGCAGAGGGCTCAGGAGTGAAGCTTTCTTT. This chain joins TRBV15 and TRBJ1-1; D gene unclear. CDR1 and CDR2 from the germline V gene are LNHNV and YYDKDF (reference sequence). The CDR3 extends over 13 amino acids. Trimming pared 1 base from V and 7 bases from J, leaving 10 bases between.

The V call is TRBV15, the J call TRBJ2-1; D unclear. The CDR3 spans 12 residues. Trimming pared 0 bases from V and 12 bases from J, leaving 9 bases between. The germline V gene encodes CDR1 LNHNV and CDR2 YYDKDF (reference sequence). The DNA of the CDR3 is TGTGCCACCAGCAGAGATGGGTTCGGGCAGTTCTTC. It translates to CATSRDGFGQFF.

V and J are TRBV9 and TRBJ2-5; 10 nucleotides line up with TRBD2. The J call may be faulty, since TRBJ2-7 better matches the DNA end. The CDR3 sequence is 15 residues long. The V gene's germline CDR1 is SGDLS and CDR2 YYNGEE. The CDR3 loop is CASSAGLADAYEQYF. The CDR3 DNA sequence: TGTGCCAGCAGCGCCGGACTAGCGGATGCCTACGAGCAGTACTTC.

The rearrangement joins TRBV30 to TRBJ1-6, with D tentatively TRBD1 (6 bases). V lost 0 bases to trimming and J lost 2 bases, with 8 bases between them. Germline lookup yields CDR1 GTSNPN and CDR2 SVGIG (reference sequence). CDR3 length: 15 amino acids. The CDR3 bases are TGTGCCTGGAGTGTACAGGGAACCTATAATTCACCCCTCCACTTT. Its translation is CAWSVQGTYNSPLHF.

J is TRBJ2-7 and V is TRBV11-3; D is unclear. V shed 1 base and J shed 6 bases, with 4 bases lying between them. CDR3 length equals 11 residues. Germline assignment: CDR1 SGHNT and CDR2 YENEEA. Here the CDR3 reads CASSLVGEQYF. The CDR3 DNA sequence: TGTGCCAGCAGCTTAGTAGGCGAGCAGTACTTC.

The V gene is TRBV10-1, the J gene TRBJ2-2; TRBD1 aligns across 7 bases. The CDR3 sequence is 17 residues long. The trim removed 3 bases at V and 3 bases at J, leaving 10 bases unmatched. Germline assignment: CDR1 WNHNN and CDR2 SYGVQD (reference sequence). DNA for the CDR3: TGCGCCAGCAGTGACATATTTTCGGGACAGTACACCGGGGAGCTGTTTTTT. It is translated as CASSDIFSGQYTGELFF.

V usage is TRBV11-3 and J usage is TRBJ2-4; no clear D. This CDR3 is 12 amino acids long. Per germline, CDR1 SGHNT and CDR2 YENEEA. Trimming took 2 bases from V and 3 from J, leaving 2 bases between them. The CDR3 DNA reads TGTGCCAGCAGCTTAAACAAAAACATTCAGTACTTC. It encodes CASSLNKNIQYF.

The table lists this clone with a count of one. The chain combines TRBV2 with TRBJ2-7; the match to TRBD1 covers 7 bases. This CDR3 is 14 amino acids long. Looked up from germline, CDR1 is SNHLY and CDR2 is FYNNEI. Unmatched junction bases numbered 6, after V lost 4 bases and J lost 3 bases. The CDR3 loop reads CASSGEDRHYEQYF. For the CDR3, the DNA is TGTGCCAGCAGTGGAGAGGACAGGCACTACGAGCAGTACTTC.

This chain connects TRBV7-8 to TRBJ1-2, with a tentative D call TRBD1 (6 bases). Trimming removed 1 base from V and 6 bases from J, with 15 bases in between. The CDR3 extends over 15 amino acids. The germline V gene encodes CDR1 SGHVS and CDR2 FQNEAQ. CDR3 nucleotides: TGTGCCAGCAGCTTAGACCCACAGGGTCTCGATGGCTACACCTTC. It encodes CASSLDPQGLDGYTF. The complete variable domain, with remaining parts taken from reference TRBV7-8 and TRBJ1-2, reads GAGVSQSPRYKVAKRGQDVALRCDPISGHVSLFWYQQALGQGPEFLTYFQNEAQLDKSGLPSDRFFAERPEGSVSTLKIQRTQQEDSAVYLCASSLDPQGLDGYTFGSGTRLTVV.

The sample holds one count of this clone. This chain uses TRBV19 with TRBJ2-3; D possibly matches TRBD1 or TRBD2 (5 bases each). Germline V CDR1 and CDR2: LNHDA, SQIVND (reference sequence). V lost 7 bases and J 4 bases, leaving 12 bases between the germline ends. The CDR3 covers 13 residues. DNA for the CDR3: TGTGCCAGTACCTCCGTGGGGGCAGATACGCAGTATTTT. This gives the protein CASTSVGADTQYF.

This clone was detected once. Different DNA sequences within this sample yield the same CDR3. The chain carries TRBV5-6 and TRBJ1-1; no clear D gene. The germline V gene has CDR1 SGHDT and CDR2 YYEEEE. Between the trimmed V and J ends, which lost 0 bases and 0 bases, there was a span of 6 bases. The CDR3 is made up of 14 amino acids. The chain's CDR3 is CASSLVRLNTEAFF. CDR3 DNA: TGTGCCAGCAGCTTGGTGAGGTTGAACACTGAAGCTTTCTTT. The variable domain in full, with the rest retrieved from reference TRBV5-6 and TRBJ1-1, is DAGVTQSPTHLIKTRGQQVTLRCSPKSGHDTVSWYQQALGQGPQFIFQYYEEEERQRGNFPDRFSGHQFPNYSSELNVNALLLGDSALYLCASSLVRLNTEAFFGQGTRLTVV.

The chain uses TRBV4-1 and TRBJ2-1; D call uncertain. From germline, CDR1 is MGHRA and CDR2 YSYEKL. V gave up 3 bases and J gave up 7 bases, with 10 bases separating them. The CDR3 spans 13 residues. This CDR3 is CASSQGRQNEQFF. The CDR3 DNA reads as TGCGCCAGCAGCCAGGGTCGCCAAAATGAGCAGTTCTTC.